What follows are 15 T cell receptor beta chains derived from one specimen sequenced in a study of T cell repertoires in cytomegalovirus infection. These receptors have no known antigen. TCRdb recomputed calls from the reads with MiXCR, one row per CDR3 protein. Of more than 110,000 distinct CDR3 sequences in the sample, more than 25% were seen once. Sequences were derived from CD8+ T cells from cultured PBMCs, sampled from culture after CMV antigen stimulation. These receptors all stem from a human donor in good health (CMV status not recorded). Some clones in this sample may be carry-over from other donors' samples.

This clonotype was observed many times. This chain joins TRBV11-2 and TRBJ2-1; D ambiguous. The CDR3 runs to 17 residues. Germline V gene lookup returns CDR1 SGHAT and CDR2 FQNNGV. The V end was cut by 0 bases, the J end by 4 bases, with 16 bases between. CDR3 in amino acids: CASSLDRSKAPYNEQFF. CDR3 nucleotide sequence: TGTGCCAGCAGCTTAGATCGGTCCAAAGCCCCTTACAATGAGCAGTTCTTC.

The chain links TRBV7-4 to TRBJ1-2; D is unresolved. This CDR3 is built from 15 residues. Germline V gene sequence: CDR1 SGHVT, CDR2 SQSDAQ. Trimming cost V 1 base and J 4 bases, with 13 bases left between them. Here the CDR3 DNA reads TGTGCCAGCAGCTTAGAAGAGGAATCAGGCTATGGCTACACCTTC. Protein product: CASSLEEESGYGYTF. Variable domain in full (rest from reference TRBV7-4 and TRBJ1-2): GAGVSQSPRYKVAKRGRDVALRCDSISGHVTLYWYRQTLGQGSEVLTYSQSDAQRDKSGRPSGRFSAERPERSVSTLKIQRTEQGDSAVYLCASSLEEESGYGYTFGSGTRLTVV.

This clonotype has a handful of counts. The chain links TRBV10-3 to TRBJ2-7, with TRBD1 matching 8 bases. V was clipped by 0 bases and J by 7 bases; unmatched bases: 8. CDR1 is ENHRY and CDR2 is SYGVKD in the germline V gene. This CDR3 has 15 residues. CDR3 bases: TGTGCCATCAGTGAGTCGGGGCAGGGGGCCGGGGAGCAGTACTTC. Encoded protein: CAISESGQGAGEQYF.

The rearrangement joins TRBV6-5 to TRBJ2-7; D remains unclear. The germline gives CDR1 MNHEY, CDR2 SVGAGI. The CDR3 spans 13 residues. Trimming removed 2 bases from V and 4 bases from J, with 9 bases in between. The CDR3 coding sequence is TGTGCCAGCAGTTACCTCCCAACTTACGAGCAGTACTTC. This sequence encodes CASSYLPTYEQYF.

This clonotype was counted only a few times. The chain has TRBV6-1 and TRBJ2-2, with D perhaps given as TRBD1 or TRBD2 (5 bases each). CDR1 and CDR2 (germline): MNHNS, SASEGT. Trimming shortened V by 6 bases and J by 6 bases, and 17 bases separated the two germline ends. This CDR3 is built from 15 residues. CDR3 residues: CASSRRVGVAGELFF. The CDR3, as DNA: TGTGCCAGCAGCCGACGGGTGGGGGTAGCCGGGGAGCTGTTTTTT.

The gene calls are TRBV12-3 or TRBV12-4 and TRBJ1-1; D might be TRBD1 (6 bases). The CDR3 runs 16 residues. The CDR3 DNA reads as TGTGTCACCCTAAAGCGGGGGGCAACCTTGAACACTGAAGCTTTCTTT. This gives the protein CVTLKRGATLNTEAFF.

This clonotype was recorded many times. The chain couples TRBV28 to TRBJ1-1, with D uncertain. This CDR3 contains 15 residues. Trimming left V 5 bases short and J 3 bases short, with 16 bases between. Germline assignment: CDR1 MDHEN and CDR2 SYDVKM. The CDR3 sequence is CASSPMGWGDTEAFF. The CDR3 nucleotides read TGTGCCAGCAGTCCTATGGGTTGGGGAGACACTGAAGCTTTCTTT.

This clonotype was seen at least ten times. The chain couples TRBV28 to TRBJ2-5; D uncertain. Germline CDR1 is MDHEN and CDR2 is SYDVKM. With 10 bases removed from V and 5 bases from J, the gap between germline ends came to 11 bases. This CDR3 contains 11 residues. Here the CDR3 reads CATSPGETQYF. The CDR3 coding sequence is TGTGCCACCTCACCTGGGGAGACCCAGTACTTC.

This clonotype has only a few counts. Written as DNA, the CDR3 is TGTGCCAGCAGTTTCACGCAGGGGGCAGGCGGTTCACCCCTCCACTTT. Its protein product is CASSFTQGAGGSPLHF. This rearrangement joins TRBV12-3 or TRBV12-4 to TRBJ1-6; 8 bases match TRBD1. CDR3 length: 16 amino acids. V gave up 3 bases and J gave up 9 bases; unmatched junction bases: 10.

This clonotype was counted a few times. This sequence joins TRBV7-6 and TRBJ2-7, with TRBD1 matching 11 bases. The CDR3 is 18 amino acids. Germline CDR1 and CDR2: SGHVS and FNYEAQ. Losses at the gene ends were 4 bases for V and 0 bases for J; bases not matched to a gene: 11. Here the CDR3 DNA reads TGTGCCAGCAGCTCCGGGACAGGGGGGACGAGGAGCTCCTACGAGCAGTACTTC. Amino acid sequence: CASSSGTGGTRSSYEQYF.

This chain uses TRBV2 with TRBJ2-2, with D possibly being TRBD1 or TRBD2 (6 bases each). This CDR3 is 15 amino acids long. Germline values: CDR1 SNHLY, CDR2 FYNNEI. V lost 4 bases and J 0 bases, leaving 9 bases between the germline ends. In nucleotides, the CDR3 is TGTGCCAGCAGTGCGGGGGCTTCGAACACCGGGGAGCTGTTTTTT. Amino acids: CASSAGASNTGELFF.

The sample holds many counts of this clonotype. The genes are TRBV7-6 and TRBJ2-1; no definite D call. The CDR3 has 12 residues. The germline V gene encodes CDR1 SGHVS and CDR2 FNYEAQ. The germline V and J ends were trimmed by 5 bases and 5 bases, with 7 bases remaining between them. The CDR3 region is CASSALDNEQFF. Written as DNA, the CDR3 is TGTGCCAGCAGCGCCCTGGACAATGAGCAGTTCTTC.

V is TRBV20-1 and J is TRBJ2-5; 7 positions agree with TRBD1. The CDR3 totals 16 residues. V was pared by 4 bases and J by 7 bases, with 18 bases of the junction left unmatched. Germline V lookup: CDR1 DFQATT, CDR2 SNEGSKA (reference sequence). The CDR3 DNA sequence: TGCAGTGCTAACCCCACCCAGGGACAGTCTGTGGTGACCCAGTACTTC. Translating it yields CSANPTQGQSVVTQYF.

This chain uses TRBV28 with TRBJ1-1; D is ambiguous. The CDR3 runs 13 residues. Germline assignment: CDR1 MDHEN and CDR2 SYDVKM. V was clipped by 5 bases and J by 5 bases, with 12 bases between them. The CDR3 spells CASSRLRETEAFF. The CDR3, as DNA: TGTGCCAGCAGTAGGTTGAGGGAAACTGAAGCTTTCTTT. The complete variable domain, with remaining parts taken from reference TRBV28 and TRBJ1-1, reads DVKVTQSSRYLVKRTGEKVFLECVQDMDHENMFWYRQDPGLGLRLIYFSYDVKMKEKGDIPEGYSVSREKKERFSLILESASTNQTSMYLCASSRLRETEAFFGQGTRLTVV.

This clonotype was observed at least ten times. The V gene is TRBV7-2, the J gene TRBJ2-1; 11 bases line up with TRBD2. CDR3 length equals 15 residues. The V and J ends lost 5 bases and 2 bases, in that order; junction bases with no gene match: 2. Germline-derived CDR1 and CDR2 are SGHTA and FQGNSA. CDR3 residues: CASSALAGAYNEQFF. The CDR3, as DNA: TGTGCCAGCAGCGCACTAGCGGGGGCCTACAATGAGCAGTTCTTC. Variable domain in full (rest from reference TRBV7-2 and TRBJ2-1): GAGVSQSPSNKVTEKGKDVELRCDPISGHTALYWYRQSLGQGLEFLIYFQGNSAPDKSGLPSDRFSAERTGGSVSTLTIQRTQQEDSAVYLCASSALAGAYNEQFFGPGTRLTVL.